The present TCR beta chain was sequenced within a study of identifying expanded T cells in peripheral blood. Study conclusions and caveats: Differentially abundant clones: roughly 1.2 between replicates, 16.4 at around 14 days, around 19 at four.

TCRdb's table, derived via immunoSEQ multiplex PCR, lists solely in-frame clones and lacks some. The sample carries just under 65,000 clones, around 87% recorded once. A note on this clone: What it binds is unknown.

Per the germline V gene, CDR1 is SGHAT and CDR2 is FQNNGV. This CDR3 is built from 15 residues. With 5 bases clipped from V and 2 bases from J, the junction kept 8 bases outside the gene matches. Collection occurred without any documented infections or immune events in donors. The material sequenced was blood. The source is a person aged 18-70 years in good health. The chain employs TRBV11-2 and TRBJ2-7; the match to TRBD1 covers 8 bases. CDR3 DNA sequence: TGTGCCAGCAGCCAAACCGGGACAGGACCCTACGAGCAGTACTTC. Its protein is CASSQTGTGPYEQYF.